The rows below give T cell receptor beta chains drawn from one sample of a study of shared clonotypes between healthy human individuals. The protocol was immunoSEQ multiplex PCR, while the TCRdb copy is restricted to in-frame clones and leaves out a portion. This repertoire shows fewer than 700,000 clones, around 78% found once; its top ten account for 12%. Sequenced sample: PBMCs. The receptors come from a woman aged 35 to 49 in good health. Some clones in this sample may be carry-over from other donors' samples. CDR3s include the opening cysteine and the closing phenylalanine or tryptophan. Fields, in order: J gene, V gene, D gene, CDR3 protein. The D gene is left open where the match is weak.

TRBJ1-2 | TRBV5-1 | NA | CASSWGPGGDGYTF
TRBJ2-7 | TRBV6-6 | TRBD2 | CASRRLAGGPSYEQYF
TRBJ1-2 | TRBV27 | TRBD1 | CASSRDRDYGYTF
TRBJ2-1 | TRBV30 | NA | CAWGNRVSYNEQFF
TRBJ2-1 | TRBV5-1 | NA | CASSSQRQSLTHGEQFF
TRBJ1-1 | TRBV2 | NA | CASSHDTPDTEAFF
TRBJ2-3 | TRBV14 | NA | CASSQEGRGGTDTQYF
TRBJ2-5 | TRBV5-1 | NA | CASSFGGRGETQYF
TRBJ1-5 | TRBV11-1 | NA | CASSPEGVGQPQHF
TRBJ1-5 | TRBV2 | NA | CASSGQGIYQPQHF